The 8 T cell receptor beta chains given below trace back to one sample, sequenced in a study of CD8 T cells in ankylosing spondylitis. The antigens these receptors bind are not known. Study-wide results and caveats: Seemingly distinctive of ankylosing spondylitis blood was a TCR beta motif formed by eight highly homologous variants.

From the 5' RACE reads, TCRdb called clonotypes with MiXCR, one entry per CDR3 protein. In the table there are a few hundred thousand distinct CDR3 sequences, 17% of which are singletons. The sequencing input was blood, either unsorted or a sorted T cell fraction (not recorded which). The receptors here all came from a male donor with ankylosing spondylitis.

The chain couples TRBV28 to TRBJ1-5, with 10 bases fitting TRBD1. Trimming took 4 bases from V and 0 from J; bases not matched to a gene: 9. Germline V gene sequence: CDR1 MDHEN, CDR2 SYDVKM. This CDR3 spans 18 amino acids. The CDR3 sequence is CASSSGTGDTLSNQPQHF. Here the CDR3 DNA reads TGTGCCAGCAGTTCCGGGACAGGGGACACTCTTAGCAATCAGCCCCAGCATTTT.

This clonotype was seen a handful of times. V and J are TRBV7-8 and TRBJ2-1; 7 nucleotides match TRBD1. The V segment lost 6 bases and the J segment 5 bases; nucleotides outside the gene matches: 7. This CDR3 has 14 amino acids. Per germline, CDR1 SGHVS and CDR2 FQNEAQ. The CDR3: CASRQGSINNEQFF. The CDR3 region has the DNA TGTGCCAGCAGACAGGGGAGTATCAACAATGAGCAGTTCTTC.

The chain employs TRBV5-1 and TRBJ1-6, with TRBD1 as a possible D gene (6 bases). V was cut by 0 bases and J by 11 bases, with 15 bases left in between. Germline lookup yields CDR1 SGHRS and CDR2 YFSETQ. The CDR3 consists of 15 residues. The CDR3 region is CASSLELRGVTPLHF. The CDR3 DNA reads as TGCGCCAGCAGCTTGGAGTTGAGGGGGGTGACACCCCTCCACTTT.

This clonotype was seen a few times. The chain carries TRBV24-1 and TRBJ1-2; 9 bases are shared with TRBD1. CDR1 and CDR2 from the germline V gene are KGHDR and SFDVKD. The CDR3 is made up of 15 amino acids. V shed 4 bases and J 6 bases; nucleotides not matched to a gene: 8. CDR3 region: CATSDAGQGTDGYTF. As DNA, the CDR3 is TGTGCCACCAGTGACGCGGGACAGGGTACGGATGGCTACACCTTC.

The table lists this clonotype with many counts. The V and J genes are TRBV20-1 and TRBJ1-1; no clear D. In germline, CDR1 is DFQATT, CDR2 SNEGSKA (reference sequence). V was pared by 4 bases and J by 5 bases, with 17 bases between. The CDR3 is 14 amino acids. The CDR3 loop is CSANPRSRTTEAFF. For the CDR3, the DNA is TGCAGTGCTAACCCCAGGTCGAGGACGACTGAAGCTTTCTTT.

The table lists this clonotype with a few counts. J is TRBJ1-1 and V is TRBV20-1, with 9 bases that match TRBD1. CDR3 size: 12 residues. The germline V gene has CDR1 DFQATT and CDR2 SNEGSKA (reference sequence). Germline trimming cut 8 bases from V and 5 bases from J; bases unmatched to any gene: 6. As DNA, the CDR3 is TGCAGTCCCGACAGGGGGGGGACTGAAGCTTTCTTT. This sequence encodes CSPDRGGTEAFF.

A few counts support this clonotype. This chain connects TRBV3-1 to TRBJ2-1; D is undetermined. CDR1 is LGHDT, CDR2 YNNKEL, per germline (reference sequence). V lost 5 bases and J lost 3, with 11 bases in between. The CDR3 loop spans 14 amino acids. The chain's CDR3 is CASSSRTFYNEQFF. In DNA, the CDR3 is TGTGCCAGCAGCAGTAGGACCTTCTACAATGAGCAGTTCTTC.

This sequence joins TRBV20-1 and TRBJ1-6; 9 bases are shared with TRBD1. Trimming cost V 1 base and J 10 bases; bases outside gene matches: 5. The length of the CDR3 is 14 residues. Germline V CDR1 and CDR2: DFQATT, SNEGSKA (reference sequence). The CDR3 region has the DNA TGCAGTGCTAGAGCAACAGGGGGCCAATCACCCCTCCACTTT. It encodes CSARATGGQSPLHF.